This T cell receptor beta chain was found in a study of shared clonotypes between healthy human individuals. General study points: Non-shared clonotypes were found to have lower generation probabilities than the clonotypes that were shared by all four of the sorted-subset donors. How much donors shared clonotypes was expected to be affected by sequencing depth.

Several immunoSEQ 96-well plates shared each subset's DNA, each plate a replicate. Per the original methods: Owing to the provision of junction-only sequences devoid of quality scores by immunoSEQ, filtering differed. Profiled with immunoSEQ multiplex PCR; TCRdb holds only in-frame clones, not every one. V, J and clone size are those of that table, while D and trimming were read from the DNA. This table has 850,000 to 1,100,000 clones, approximately 75% appearing once. The germline V gene has CDR1 KGHSH and CDR2 LQKENI. This CDR3 contains 14 residues. Trimming left V 2 bases short and J 0 bases short, with 8 bases between. On this clone itself: Its antigen is not known.

The TCR sequence derives from a man aged 18 to 29 in good health. Some clones in this sample may be carry-over from other donors' samples. J is TRBJ2-7 and V is TRBV18; no reliable D call. Material: memory CD4+ T cells from PBMCs. The subset is: CD45RA-negative fraction. In nucleotides, the CDR3 is TGTGCCAGCTCACCAGGTTCGGGCTCCTACGAGCAGTACTTC. Translation: CASSPGSGSYEQYF. Drawing the rest from reference TRBV18 and TRBJ2-7, the complete variable domain is NAGVMQNPRHLVRRRGQEARLRCSPMKGHSHVYWYRQLPEEGLKFMVYLQKENIIDESGMPKERFSAEFPKEGPSILRIQQVVRGDSAAYFCASSPGSGSYEQYFGPGTRLTVT.